This is a list of T cell receptor beta chains from one sample in a study of blood T cell repertoires in COVID-19. TCRdb's copy holds only in-frame clones and misses some; the assay was immunoSEQ multiplex PCR. Here the sample spans about 140,000 clones, 81% being singletons. Source material: peripheral blood. The receptors derive from a human donor in a cohort sampled during active COVID-19. Each CDR3 is given with its conserved first and last residue. Fields, in order: D gene, J gene, clone size, V gene, CDR3 DNA, CDR3 protein. The D gene is left open where the match is weak. Clone size is not always given. Where it is, it says once, few, many or a class for expanded clones.

TRBD2 TRBJ2-2 NA TRBV24-1 TGTGCCACCAGTAGTTCTAGCGGGAGCCTTAACACCGGGGAGCTGTTTTTT CATSSSSGSLNTGELFF
TRBD2 TRBJ2-1 NA TRBV4-1 TGCGCCAGCAGCCTCTATGGCCCTAGCGGGAGAGTGAAGCTTTATGAGCAGTTCTTC CASSLYGPSGRVKLYEQFF
NA TRBJ2-7 NA TRBV5-5 TGTGCCAGCAGCCGGGACTTATACGAGCAGTACTTC CASSRDLYEQYF
NA TRBJ1-2 NA TRBV19 TGTGCCAGTAGTATAGCGGGGGTTGGGAGAGACTATGGCTACACCTTC CASSIAGVGRDYGYTF
NA TRBJ1-1 NA TRBV6-4 TGTGCCAGCAGTGACGAACAGCTTGAGATGAACACTGAAGCTTTCTTT CASSDEQLEMNTEAFF
NA TRBJ2-5 once TRBV5-1 TGCGCCAGCAGCCCTCAGACAGACCAAGAGACCCAGTACTTC CASSPQTDQETQYF
NA TRBJ2-2 NA TRBV27 TGTGCCAGCAAGAAAAAGGGACAAAGATCCCTAGATACGAACACCGGGGAGCTGTTTTTT CASKKKGQRSLDTNTGELFF
NA TRBJ2-7 NA TRBV9 TGTGCCAGCAGCCCCCGACAGAGCTCCTACGAGCAGTACTTC CASSPRQSSYEQYF
NA TRBJ2-7 many TRBV4-2 TGTGCCAGCAGCCAAGATCGAGGGGGGGAGGTGGCCTACGAGCAGTACTTC CASSQDRGGEVAYEQYF
NA TRBJ2-1 NA TRBV24-1 TGTGCCACCAGTGAAAAAGTCAGTGTGCAGGGGCAGTTCTTC CATSEKVSVQGQFF
NA TRBJ2-1 NA TRBV27 TGTGCCAGCAGTTTGTCTAACAATGAGCAGTTCTTC CASSLSNNEQFF
NA TRBJ1-1 NA TRBV28 TGTGCCAGCAGTTTTGAGGGATTATGGACTGAAGCTTTCTTT CASSFEGLWTEAFF
NA TRBJ1-3 NA TRBV28 TGTGCCAGCAGTTTAATCAGGGACTCTGGAAACACCATATATTTT CASSLIRDSGNTIYF
NA TRBJ2-5 NA TRBV4-3 TGCGCCAGCAGCCAAGATCGGTTTGGGGCCCTCCAAGAGACCCAGTACTTC CASSQDRFGALQETQYF
TRBD2 TRBJ2-5 NA TRBV5-4 TGTGCCAGCAGCACGACTAGCGGGACTGGACAAGAGACCCAGTACTTC CASSTTSGTGQETQYF
TRBD2 TRBJ2-7 once TRBV28 TGTGCCAGCAGGAAAGGCGGGGGGCTATCCTACGAGCAGTACTTC CASRKGGGLSYEQYF
TRBD2 TRBJ2-7 NA TRBV5-1 TGCGCCAGCAGCTTGGCTAGCGGAACCTACGAGCAGTACTTC CASSLASGTYEQYF
NA TRBJ2-3 NA TRBV21-1 TGTGCCAGCCGGGAGGCTAGCGGGGAGAGTGGTTGTTGGTCGGATACGCAGTATTTT CASREASGESGCWSDTQYF
TRBD1 TRBJ1-5 NA TRBV4-3 TGCGCCAGCAGCCAAGAAAGGCCCTCGGGACAGGAACCTCGCAATCAGCCCCAGCATTTT CASSQERPSGQEPRNQPQHF
NA TRBJ2-7 many TRBV3-1/TRBV3-2 TGTGCCAGCAGCCAAGGGCGCAGGGAGCAGTACTTC CASSQGRREQYF
NA TRBJ2-7 NA TRBV3-1/TRBV3-2 TGTGCCAGCAGCCGGAGTTCTCCGGCACTAGGCGAGCAGTACTTC CASSRSSPALGEQYF
NA TRBJ2-2 NA TRBV11-2 TGTGCCAGCAGCTTCATGGAGGGAGTGGCCGGGGAGCTGTTTTTT CASSFMEGVAGELFF
NA TRBJ1-2 NA TRBV19 TGTGCCAGTAGTATTTCCCGGGACACGCATCGTGGCTACACCTTC CASSISRDTHRGYTF
NA TRBJ1-5 NA TRBV29-1 TGCAGCGTTGGTCCCGGCAGGGTTCAGCCCCAGCATTTT CSVGPGRVQPQHF
NA TRBJ1-5 NA TRBV6-2/TRBV6-3 TGTGCCAGCAGCAGGGATCCGGGACTTGAAAATCAGCCCCAGCATTTT CASSRDPGLENQPQHF
TRBD2 TRBJ2-5 NA TRBV5-6 TGTGCCAGCAGCTTGGTAGCGGGAGGTAGGGAGACCCAGTACTTC CASSLVAGGRETQYF
TRBD2 TRBJ2-3 NA TRBV5-4 TGTGCCAGCAGCTTGGAAGCGGGGACGACAGATACGCAGTATTTT CASSLEAGTTDTQYF
TRBD2 TRBJ2-7 once TRBV27 TGTGCCAGCAGTTTATATCGCCATAGCGGGATGCGGTACTTC CASSLYRHSGMRYF
TRBD2 TRBJ2-7 once TRBV4-3 TGCGCCAGCAGCCCCGAAACGGGACTAGCGGGAGTCTACGAGCAGTACTTC CASSPETGLAGVYEQYF
TRBD1 TRBJ2-7 NA TRBV7-9 TGTGCCAGCAGCTTAGGACAGGGTTTCTACGAGCAGTACTTC CASSLGQGFYEQYF
NA TRBJ1-2 NA TRBV7-3 TGTGCCAGCAGCCCCTCTGTAGATGGTGGCTACACCTTC CASSPSVDGGYTF
TRBD1 TRBJ2-2 few TRBV4-1 TGCGCCAGCAGCCAGGACAGGGTAATGGTCGGGGAGCTGTTTTTT CASSQDRVMVGELFF
TRBD2 TRBJ2-1 NA TRBV6-4 TGTGCCAGCAGTGACTCACCCCTGACTAGCGGGAGTGATGAGCAGTTCTTC CASSDSPLTSGSDEQFF
NA TRBJ2-5 NA TRBV3-1/TRBV3-2 TGTGCCAGCAGCCAAGATGCGGTGGAGACCCAGTACTTC CASSQDAVETQYF
TRBD2 TRBJ2-1 NA TRBV4-1 TGCGCCAGCAGCGAAGGATTAGCGGGACACAATGAGCAGTTCTTC CASSEGLAGHNEQFF
TRBD1 TRBJ2-7 NA TRBV5-1 TGCGCCAGCAGCGCCCTTCCTCGGGGGACAGGGATCTACGAGCAGTACTTC CASSALPRGTGIYEQYF
TRBD2 TRBJ2-3 NA TRBV19 TGTGCCAGTAGACCTACTAGCGGGAGGCTCACAGATACGCAGTATTTT CASRPTSGRLTDTQYF
TRBD2 TRBJ2-2 NA TRBV19 TGTGCCAGTCTCCTTAGCGGGACAAGCGGGGAGCTGTTTTTT CASLLSGTSGELFF
TRBD1 TRBJ2-3 NA TRBV5-4 TGTGCCAGCAGCTTGGGGCCGGGACAGGGCACAGATACGCAGTATTTT CASSLGPGQGTDTQYF
NA TRBJ1-2 NA TRBV5-6 TGTGCCAGCAGCTTGCGCGCAGGGGTGGGTGGCTACACCTTC CASSLRAGVGGYTF
NA TRBJ1-1 few TRBV18 TGTGCCAGCTCACCTCGGGACACTGAAGCTTTCTTT CASSPRDTEAFF
NA TRBJ2-7 NA TRBV4-3 TGCGCCAGCAGCCAAGAGTATCAGGTCTCCTACGAGCAGTACTTC CASSQEYQVSYEQYF
TRBD2 TRBJ2-3 NA TRBV6-6 TGTGCCAGCAGTTACTCGGCTAGCGGAAGCACAGATACGCAGTATTTT CASSYSASGSTDTQYF
NA TRBJ2-7 NA TRBV28 TGTGCCAGCAGTGGAAGACAGATGAGCGAGCAGTACTTC CASSGRQMSEQYF
TRBD1 TRBJ2-5 NA TRBV24-1 TGTGCCACCAGTGATTTGGAGATAGGACAGGGGGCCGGAGAGACCCAGTACTTC CATSDLEIGQGAGETQYF
TRBD1 TRBJ2-3 once TRBV13 TGTGCCAGCAGCAGGACAGGGATGGGGTACTCAGATACGCAGTATTTT CASSRTGMGYSDTQYF
TRBD2 TRBJ2-1 NA TRBV5-4 TGTGCCAGCAGCCCTCCGCCGGGAGGGGGTTACAATGAGCAGTTCTTC CASSPPPGGGYNEQFF
TRBD2 TRBJ2-1 NA TRBV29-1 TGCAGCGTGGGGCTACTAGCGACTAGCTCCTACAATGAGCAGTTCTTC CSVGLLATSSYNEQFF
TRBD1 TRBJ2-5 NA TRBV10-3 TGTGCCATCAGTGAGGGGACAGGGACGTTCGGAGAGACCCAGTACTTC CAISEGTGTFGETQYF